This T cell receptor beta chain was sequenced during a study of T cells in Graves' hyperthyroidism and ophthalmopathy (dated by TCRdb to between 2018 and 2020). Study-wide context: Peripheral blood was sampled at the time of initial diagnosis, prior to any treatment. TCR V-J signatures able to tell the groups apart were searched for in a discovery cohort of 90 to 100 patients, of whom more than 40 had Graves' ophthalmopathy and 55 to 65 had stable Graves' hyperthyroidism. Prospective prediction of ophthalmopathy was tested in an independent validation cohort consisting of some 19 hyperthyroidism patients and 15 to 17 patients who later progressed to ophthalmopathy. For training and testing, the 100 or so patients in the discovery cohort were randomly divided in a 7:3 ratio. In addition, the study compared T-cell repertoires in thyroid tissue and in blood from five to seven Graves' hyperthyroidism patients. Following sampling, methimazole starting at 30 mg daily was given to hyperthyroidism patients, and high-dose intravenous methylprednisolone was given to ophthalmopathy patients. According to the paper, TCR Vbeta CDR3 sequencing was carried out on 120 to 150 peripheral blood samples, which came from 40 to 45 ophthalmopathy, about 75 hyperthyroidism and approximately 17 progressor patients.

Summary of the overall study and its limitations: Most expanded thyroid clonotypes (frequency above 0.001) were also detected in blood, suggesting blood repertoires may reflect thyroid immune responses. No statistical method was used to set the sample size in advance, and investigators knew the group allocation. In validation, progression to ophthalmopathy was predicted by the model with around 71% sensitivity and 72% to 80% specificity, a median of around 6.5 months before onset. A 13 V-J signature model separated ophthalmopathy from stable hyperthyroidism, with roughly 88% sensitivity and around 84% specificity in cross-validation and 80%/75% in testing.

According to the germline V gene (reference sequence), CDR1 reads SEHNR and CDR2 reads FQNEAQ. Taken from cysteine to phenylalanine, the CDR3 has 15 residues. Only the CDR3 region is kept as DNA, spanning 45 bases read in frame from base 1. The V and J ends are trimmed by 2 bases and 0 bases, leaving 11 bases between them. Graves' hyperthyroidism was defined as stable when no progression to ophthalmopathy occurred over 18 months of follow-up. Hyperthyroidism patients were newly diagnosed, had a disease duration of under 2 months, and were aged 18 to 65 years. Any patient with an uncontrolled infection, another autoimmune disease, pregnancy or lactation was excluded. Diagnoses relied on clinical symptoms, serum thyroxine and TRAb, thyroid ultrasound and orbital computed tomography. Ficoll-Paque density gradient centrifugation was used to isolate PBMCs from about 9.4 ml of fresh peripheral blood. Trizol reagent was used to extract total RNA, and RNA quality was then checked on an Agilent 2100 Bioanalyzer.

Amplification of TCR beta CDR3 regions was carried out from RNA transcripts. For the first round of RT-PCR on the TCR CDR3, the HTBI primer set was used together with the Qiagen OneStep RT-PCR kit. Libraries were constructed in a second round of multiplex PCR, after which size selection and purification were performed. Paired-end sequencing of the libraries was performed with 100 bp reads on an Illumina HiSeq2000. Per the original workflow: SOAPnuke was used to process the raw data, removing reads that contained adapters or uncalled bases, had a mean Phred below 15, or lacked an exact match to the constant primer or identifier. COPE v1.2.5 was used to merge the high-quality paired reads, and each unique nucleotide sequence was defined as a clonotype. MiTCR v1.1 was used to align the clonotypes against IMGT TRBV, TRBD and TRBJ reference segments. Analysis was restricted to V-J combinations with a frequency above 0.0001, which covered 98% to 99.2% of repertoires. The TCS score was defined as F50 (clonal expansion) divided by E x V (chaos), with BLOSUM62-based TCRdist calculated between CDR3 peptides within each V-J. Welch's t-statistics and random forest reduced roughly 530 V-J features to 10 to 15, which were used in a naive Bayes classifier (R e1071). The raw public data were reprocessed by TCRdb itself: fastp quality trimming at Q25, MiXCR clonotype calling, in-frame beta chains only. Each entry is one CDR3 protein sequence, shown with its most common DNA and genes. In this record, the V and J calls reflect TCRdb's handling and not the investigators' own analysis. The sample records 500,000 to 550,000 distinct CDR3 sequences, around 21% of which are singletons. Clones ranked in the top ten supply roughly 29% of the sample.

This clonotype was detected many times. Its recognized antigen is unknown. It has no much larger one-base neighbor in the sample; base qualities were not kept. Sequenced input: blood. This clonotype was sampled from a man aged 18 to 29 with Graves' hyperthyroidism. The chain is made from TRBV7-9 and TRBJ2-7; the D gene lacks a confident call. In nucleotide form, the sequence is TGTGCCAGCAGCTTATGGCCGGCGAGCTCCTACGAGCAGTACTTC. The encoded protein is CASSLWPASSYEQYF.